The entry below gives a single TCR beta chain sequence along with its context. Method: immunoSEQ multiplex PCR; TCRdb's copy keeps in-frame clones and lacks some. The sample includes tens of thousands of clones, under 90% of them seen just once. This specimen comes from a study of glioma-infiltrating T cells after dendritic cell vaccination. Study information: Autologous tumor lysate-pulsed dendritic cell vaccination was given between the early 2000s and the early 2010s.

This CDR3 comprises 12 residues. V lost 5 bases to trimming and J lost 4 bases, with 8 bases between them. Germline-derived CDR1 and CDR2 are SNHLY and FYNNEI. The chain is built from TRBV2 and TRBJ1-2; no firm D call. Sequences were derived from blood, sampled before dendritic cell vaccination. This sequence was found in a human donor with glioblastoma. The chain's CDR3 is CASSINIYGYTF. The CDR3 DNA is TGTGCCAGCAGTATTAATATCTATGGCTACACCTTC.